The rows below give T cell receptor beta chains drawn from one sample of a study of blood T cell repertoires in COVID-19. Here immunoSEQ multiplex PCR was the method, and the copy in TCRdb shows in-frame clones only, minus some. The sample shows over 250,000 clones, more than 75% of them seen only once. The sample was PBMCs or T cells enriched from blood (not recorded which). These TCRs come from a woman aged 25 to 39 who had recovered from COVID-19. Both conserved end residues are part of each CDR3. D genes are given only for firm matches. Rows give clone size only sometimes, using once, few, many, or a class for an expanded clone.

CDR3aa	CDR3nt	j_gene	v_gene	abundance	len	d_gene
CASPTGPGLGYGYTF	TGTGCCAGCCCAACTGGCCCCGGGTTAGGCTATGGCTACACCTTC	TRBJ1-2	TRBV11-3	-	15	-
CASSSTDRWHYGYTF	TGTGCCAGCAGCTCGACAGATAGGTGGCACTATGGCTACACCTTC	TRBJ1-2	TRBV5-6	few	15	-
CSATSFDTQYF	TGCAGTGCCACTAGCTTCGATACGCAGTATTTT	TRBJ2-3	TRBV20-1	once	11	-
CASSLVRGRGYEQYF	TGCGCCAGCAGCTTAGTGCGGGGTAGGGGCTACGAGCAGTACTTC	TRBJ2-7	TRBV5-1	-	15	-
CASSLRIGQGEGQPQHF	TGTGCCAGCAGCTTGAGAATCGGACAGGGGGAGGGTCAGCCCCAGCATTTT	TRBJ1-5	TRBV7-8	-	17	TRBD1
CASSPTGTGGYNEQFF	TGTGCCAGCTCACCAACCGGGACAGGGGGCTACAATGAGCAGTTCTTC	TRBJ2-1	TRBV18	-	16	TRBD1
CASSPAGGKGNTIYF	TGTGCCAGCTCACCAGCAGGGGGCAAAGGAAACACCATATATTTT	TRBJ1-3	TRBV18	-	15	TRBD1
CASKTGSFGPLHF	TGCGCCAGCAAAACAGGTTCCTTCGGACCCCTCCACTTT	TRBJ1-6	TRBV10-1	-	13	-
CASSTRTGDYQPQHF	TGTGCCAGCAGCACCCGGACAGGGGACTATCAGCCCCAGCATTTT	TRBJ1-5	TRBV7-2	-	15	TRBD1
CASSLYRRELFF	TGTGCCAGCAGTTTATATCGTCGGGAGCTGTTTTTT	TRBJ2-2	TRBV28	-	12	-
CASSVRRDRAGYTF	TGTGCCAGCAGTGTCCGCCGGGACAGGGCTGGCTACACCTTC	TRBJ1-2	TRBV6-2/TRBV6-3	-	14	TRBD1
CASSIRGVSGRPRETQYF	TGTGCCAGTAGTATACGAGGGGTTAGCGGGAGACCCAGGGAGACCCAGTACTTC	TRBJ2-5	TRBV19	-	18	TRBD2
CASRTGSGGAYEQYF	TGTGCCAGCAGGACGGGTAGCGGGGGGGCCTACGAGCAGTACTTC	TRBJ2-7	TRBV2	-	15	TRBD2
CASSVVVEGADEQFF	TGTGCCAGCAGCGTAGTAGTAGAGGGGGCCGATGAGCAGTTCTTC	TRBJ2-1	TRBV9	-	15	TRBD1
CASSFATSGQETQYF	TGTGCCAGCAGCTTTGCTACTAGCGGGCAAGAGACCCAGTACTTC	TRBJ2-5	TRBV5-5	-	15	TRBD2
CASSLVPSEAGGITDTQYF	TGTGCCAGCAGCTTGGTCCCCTCCGAAGCGGGGGGGATCACAGATACGCAGTATTTT	TRBJ2-3	TRBV5-6	-	19	TRBD2
CASSIGTGDEQYF	TGTGCCAGTAGTATAGGGACAGGGGACGAGCAGTACTTC	TRBJ2-7	TRBV19	-	13	TRBD1
CASSADSYSNQPQHF	TGTGCCAGCAGCGCCGACAGTTATAGCAATCAGCCCCAGCATTTT	TRBJ1-5	TRBV7-8	-	15	-
CASSSGQPRYNEQFF	TGTGCCAGCAGCTCGGGACAGCCTCGGTACAATGAGCAGTTCTTC	TRBJ2-1	TRBV7-2	-	15	TRBD1
CASSLVGGGNQPQHF	TGTGCCAGCAGTTTAGTAGGGGGGGGGAATCAGCCCCAGCATTTT	TRBJ1-5	TRBV27	-	15	-
CASSQNRDSYGYTF	TGCGCCAGCAGCCAAAACCGGGACAGCTATGGCTACACCTTC	TRBJ1-2	TRBV4-1	-	14	TRBD1
CASSQRGVTGNEQYF	TGTGCCAGCAGCCAAAGGGGAGTGACAGGGAACGAGCAGTACTTC	TRBJ2-7	TRBV3-1/TRBV3-2	once	15	TRBD1
CASSAWTGEAAFF	TGTGCCAGCAGCGCCTGGACAGGGGAGGCAGCTTTCTTT	TRBJ1-1	TRBV9	-	13	TRBD1
CSVLAGPNNEQFF	TGCAGCGTTCTAGCGGGGCCGAACAATGAGCAGTTCTTC	TRBJ2-1	TRBV29-1	-	13	TRBD2
CASSGQAWDYGYTF	TGTGCCAGTAGTGGACAGGCCTGGGACTATGGCTACACCTTC	TRBJ1-2	TRBV19	-	14	TRBD1
CASCRGGVNTEAFF	TGTGCCAGCTGCCGCGGGGGCGTGAACACTGAAGCTTTCTTT	TRBJ1-1	TRBV6-5	-	14	-
CASSLGLGSVNQPQHF	TGTGCCAGCAGCTTGGGGCTGGGGAGCGTCAATCAGCCCCAGCATTTT	TRBJ1-5	TRBV5-6	-	16	-
CASSLYLADGKDHGDTQYF	TGCGCCAGCAGCCTATACCTAGCGGACGGAAAGGATCACGGGGATACGCAGTATTTT	TRBJ2-3	TRBV4-3	-	19	TRBD2
CASSPGGSDQPQHF	TGTGCCAGCAGCCCGGGGGGTAGCGATCAGCCCCAGCATTTT	TRBJ1-5	TRBV11-2	few	14	-
CASSLEPGAGMTDTQYF	TGTGCCAGCAGCTTAGAGCCAGGGGCAGGGATGACAGATACGCAGTATTTT	TRBJ2-3	TRBV7-2	-	17	-
CASSYRGRNYGYTF	TGTGCCAGCAGTTACAGGGGGCGCAACTATGGCTACACCTTC	TRBJ1-2	TRBV6-5	-	14	TRBD1
CASSSRVEENYGYTF	TGTGCCAGCAGCTCCAGGGTCGAAGAAAACTATGGCTACACCTTC	TRBJ1-2	TRBV4-2	few	15	-
CASSRGEGAYGYTF	TGTGCCAGCAGCCGAGGAGAGGGGGCCTATGGCTACACCTTC	TRBJ1-2	TRBV7-9	-	14	TRBD1
CASSTMGGSYNSPLHF	TGTGCCAGCAGCACCATGGGGGGCTCCTATAATTCACCCCTCCACTTT	TRBJ1-6	TRBV9	many	16	-
CASSLTIPTYEQYF	TGTGCCAGCAGCTTGACTATACCCACCTACGAGCAGTACTTC	TRBJ2-7	TRBV5-5	-	14	-
CASTGGLISYEQYF	TGTGCCAGCACCGGGGGGCTGATCTCCTACGAGCAGTACTTC	TRBJ2-7	TRBV21-1	-	14	-
CASRGQGNEKLFF	TGTGCCAGCAGGGGACAGGGTAATGAAAAACTGTTTTTT	TRBJ1-4	TRBV25-1	-	13	TRBD1
CASRSRGQGADTQYF	TGTGCCAGCAGAAGTCGGGGACAGGGGGCAGATACGCAGTATTTT	TRBJ2-3	TRBV3-1/TRBV3-2	-	15	TRBD1
CSVEDGRAHGYTF	TGCAGCGTTGAAGACGGCAGGGCCCATGGCTACACCTTC	TRBJ1-2	TRBV29-1	-	13	-
CASSLVMGQGSPGNTIYF	TGTGCCAGCAGCTTAGTAATGGGACAGGGAAGCCCCGGAAACACCATATATTTT	TRBJ1-3	TRBV7-8	few	18	TRBD1
CASSLTGYNEKLFF	TGTGCCAGCAGCTTAACAGGCTATAATGAAAAACTGTTTTTT	TRBJ1-4	TRBV7-8	-	14	-
CASSFSVADRDNDYEQYF	TGTGCCAGCAGTTTTTCCGTCGCCGACCGGGACAACGACTACGAGCAGTACTTC	TRBJ2-7	TRBV6-2/TRBV6-3	once	18	-
CASTRTGNQETQYF	TGTGCCAGCACCAGGACAGGGAATCAAGAGACCCAGTACTTC	TRBJ2-5	TRBV9	-	14	TRBD1
CASSLGPGSKAFF	TGTGCCAGCAGCTTAGGCCCGGGATCTAAAGCTTTCTTT	TRBJ1-1	TRBV7-6	-	13	-
CASSPGARNTEAFF	TGTGCCAGCAGCCCAGGGGCGAGGAACACTGAAGCTTTCTTT	TRBJ1-1	TRBV5-4	-	14	-
CASSGTAGTDTQYF	TGTGCCAGCAGTGGGACGGCGGGAACAGATACGCAGTATTTT	TRBJ2-3	TRBV28	-	14	-
CASSPETPGFLYGYTF	TGTGCCAGCTCACCAGAGACTCCGGGTTTTCTCTATGGCTACACCTTC	TRBJ1-2	TRBV18	-	16	-
CASIGGTEAFF	TGTGCCAGTATCGGGGGCACTGAAGCTTTCTTT	TRBJ1-1	TRBV19	few	11	-
CASSPRGQASSGNTIYF	TGTGCCAGCAGCCCCCGGGGACAGGCAAGCTCTGGAAACACCATATATTTT	TRBJ1-3	TRBV5-5	few	17	TRBD1